The sequence of this T cell receptor beta chain was determined in a study of blood T cell repertoires in COVID-19. In the original analysis: Reference gene primer amplification gave estimated nucleated cell counts. Only in-frame clones appear in the TCRdb table, and some are missing; sequencing was by immunoSEQ multiplex PCR. V, J and clone size are those of that table, while D and trimming were read from the DNA. Here the sample spans roughly 200,000 clones, 70% to 80% being singletons. Germline assignment: CDR1 GTSNPN and CDR2 SVGIG (reference sequence). Losses at the gene ends were 4 bases for V and 11 bases for J; bases not matched to a gene: 5. The CDR3 runs 12 residues.

The sequence came from a woman aged 40 to 55 with COVID-19, enrolled during active disease. The material sequenced was peripheral blood. This chain joins TRBV30 and TRBJ1-6; 7 bases are shared with TRBD1. The CDR3 protein is CAWTTGVPPLHF. Written as DNA, the CDR3 is TGTGCCTGGACTACAGGGGTACCACCCCTCCACTTT.